These 14 T cell receptor beta chains originate from one sample sequenced in a study of esophageal squamous cell carcinoma under preoperative chemotherapy. TCRdb re-called the PCR reads with MiXCR, one entry per CDR3 protein. The sample lists roughly 30,000 distinct CDR3 sequences; under 60% were seen once. The time point is: before preoperative PTX-NDP chemotherapy. This material was obtained from a patient given preoperative chemotherapy. The receptors shown here come from a human donor with esophageal squamous cell carcinoma. The donor label of this sample is uncertain.

The V gene is TRBV6-1, the J gene TRBJ2-3, with D maybe TRBD2 (6 bases). V lost 8 bases and J lost 2, with 11 bases in between. The CDR3 has 13 residues. Germline V gene data show CDR1 as MNHNS and CDR2 as SASEGT. CDR3 protein: CASRAGSTDTQYF. CDR3 nucleotides: TGTGCCAGCCGAGCGGGTTCCACAGATACGCAGTATTTT.

The table lists this clonotype with many counts. One end of the junction varies from germline; a read error may be responsible. The J gene is TRBJ2-3, the V gene TRBV7-7; 8 bases fit TRBD2. The germline V gene encodes CDR1 SSHAT and CDR2 FNYEAQ (reference sequence). This CDR3 comprises 15 residues. DNA for the CDR3: TGTGCTAGCAGCCTCGGGACTAGACGAACAGATACGCAGTATTTT. It yields the protein CASSLGTRRTDTQYF.

This clonotype was counted many times. The V call is TRBV7-2, the J call TRBJ2-3; 7 bases agree with TRBD2. After removal of 1 base from V and 4 bases from J, the junction contained 14 bases not matched to a gene. The germline CDR1 and CDR2 sequences are SGHTA and FQGNSA. The CDR3 has 18 amino acids. The CDR3 region has the DNA TGTGCCAGCAGCTTAGGCTTTGGGGCGGGAGCCGGTGCAGATACGCAGTATTTT. Encoded protein: CASSLGFGAGAGADTQYF.

The CDR3 loop reads CASSGHLVGEPYEQYF. The DNA of the CDR3 is TGCGCCAGCAGCGGCCACCTGGTGGGAGAACCCTACGAGCAGTACTTC. The chain employs TRBV5-1 and TRBJ2-7; TRBD2 is a possible D gene (5 bases). The germline gives CDR1 SGHRS, CDR2 YFSETQ. This CDR3 region has 16 residues. V lost 4 bases, J lost 2 bases, and 19 bases lay in between.

Only a few counts were recorded for this clonotype. The chain combines TRBV12-3 or TRBV12-4 with TRBJ2-5; D is tentatively TRBD1 or TRBD2 (6 bases each). Trimming cost V 0 bases and J 11 bases, with 19 bases left between them. The CDR3 has 15 residues. The DNA of the CDR3 is TGTGCCAGCAGTTTAGCAGGGGGGTTTATTGGAGAGCAGTACTTC. Translated: CASSLAGGFIGEQYF.

J is TRBJ2-1 and V is TRBV6-1; 9 positions agree with TRBD1. The germline gives CDR1 MNHNS, CDR2 SASEGT. The CDR3 has 14 residues. The V gene end was trimmed by 5 bases and the J gene end by 8 bases; junction bases not matched to a gene: 7. The CDR3, as DNA: TGTGCCAGCAGTACCGGGACAGGGATTGATGAGCAGTTCTTC. Translated: CASSTGTGIDEQFF.

The V gene is TRBV7-9, the J gene TRBJ2-3, with a weak D call TRBD1 (5 bases). This CDR3 comprises 18 residues. Trimming took off 2 bases at V and 0 bases at J, with 18 bases between the two ends. Germline V gene data show CDR1 as SEHNR and CDR2 as FQNEAQ (reference sequence). This chain's CDR3 is CASSLSGRAPSSTDTQYF. DNA of the CDR3: TGTGCCAGCAGCTTAAGTGGCAGGGCCCCATCTAGCACAGATACGCAGTATTTT. Together with reference TRBV7-9 and TRBJ2-3, the CDR3 gives the full variable domain: DTGVSQNPRHKITKRGQNVTFRCDPISEHNRLYWYRQTLGQGPEFLTYFQNEAQLEKSRLLSDRFSAERPKGSFSTLEIQRTEQGDSAMYLCASSLSGRAPSSTDTQYFGPGTRLTVL.

The chain links TRBV19 to TRBJ1-1; D perhaps matches TRBD1 (6 bases). The CDR3 spans 16 residues. V shed 5 bases and J shed 0 bases, with 16 bases lying between them. Per germline, CDR1 LNHDA and CDR2 SQIVND (reference sequence). CDR3 residues: CASSRIAHRVNTEAFF. CDR3 DNA: TGTGCCAGTAGTCGCATAGCCCACAGGGTGAACACTGAAGCTTTCTTT.

The genes are TRBV10-3 and TRBJ2-5, with a possible D match to TRBD1 (6 bases). CDR3 length: 12 residues. Germline lookup yields CDR1 ENHRY and CDR2 SYGVKD. V shed 11 bases and J shed 11 bases, with 21 bases lying between them. CDR3 sequence: CAAQGSYNEQYF. The CDR3 DNA is TGTGCCGCCCAGGGGTCTTACAATGAGCAGTACTTC.

This clonotype was seen many times. The rearrangement links TRBV7-6 to TRBJ2-7, with TRBD2 matching 7 bases. Germline lookup yields CDR1 SGHVS and CDR2 FNYEAQ. The CDR3 runs 16 residues. V was clipped by 0 bases and J by 2 bases; unmatched bases: 7. CDR3 nucleotides: TGTGCCAGCAGCTTAGCGGGCGCTAGCGGTACCTACGAGCAGTACTTC. Translation gives CASSLAGASGTYEQYF.

This clonotype was detected once. Relative to the germline gene, one junction end is altered; a read error may explain this. This rearrangement joins TRBV7-9 to TRBJ2-6; perhaps TRBD1 as D (5 bases). The germline V gene has CDR1 SEHNR and CDR2 FQNEAQ (reference sequence). The CDR3 extends over 14 amino acids. CDR3 sequence reads: CASLSDSGANELSF. The CDR3 region has the DNA TGTGCCAGTCTATCAGACTCTGGGGCCAACGAGCTGTCCTTC.

V usage is TRBV7-3 and J usage is TRBJ2-4; 9 bases are a match to TRBD2. V was clipped by 5 bases and J by 13 bases; unmatched bases: 21. This CDR3 has 17 residues. Looked up from germline, CDR1 is SGHTA and CDR2 is FQGTGA. This CDR3 is CASSAGPAGGDQNTQYF. CDR3 in DNA: TGTGCCAGCAGCGCCGGGCCCGCGGGAGGGGACCAAAACACCCAGTACTTC.

The V and J genes are TRBV7-3 and TRBJ2-4; tentative D call: TRBD2 (6 bases). Trimming stripped 3 bases from V and 12 bases from J, with 27 bases between. Per the germline V gene, CDR1 is SGHTA and CDR2 is FQGTGA. This CDR3 spans 17 amino acids. CDR3 protein: CASSLVLGGRDKDTQYF. The CDR3 nucleotides read TGTGCCAGCAGCTTGGTACTCGGGGGACGTGACAAAGACACTCAGTACTTC.

Comment on this clonotype: Given the absence of the conserved phenylalanine or tryptophan at the CDR3 end, a read error is likely. No DNA is shown, since the ends of the CDR3 on it are uncertain; the CDR3 is the one TCRdb lists. The J gene is TRBJ2-5, the V gene TRBV7-3. The CDR3 is 15 residues long, counting both termini. CDR1 and CDR2 (germline): SGHTA, FQGTGA. CDR3 residues: CASSLNGLGQETRHL.